This passage covers 29 T cell receptor beta chains from one sample sequenced in a study of a mutant IDH1 vaccine in newly diagnosed glioma. These receptors' antigens are unknown. The repertoire was sequenced with immunoSEQ multiplex PCR; TCRdb's copy has only in-frame clones and lacks some. This sample yields tens of thousands of clones, of which approximately 81% are seen a single time; around 4.1% belongs to the top ten. The time point: week 35, safety follow-up. Doses of 300 ug of mutant IDH1 20-mer peptide were given with topical imiquimod. The specimen was PBMCs, collected from a glioma patient whose treatment included an IDH1 peptide vaccine. Receptor source: a woman between 18 and 29 years old with glioma.

The chain joins TRBV5-1 to TRBJ2-2, with 8 bases matching TRBD2. Losses at the gene ends were 4 bases for V and 4 bases for J; bases not matched to a gene: 15. This CDR3 is built from 18 residues. Looked up from germline, CDR1 is SGHRS and CDR2 is YFSETQ. This chain's CDR3 is CASSTPRGGRRGTGELFF. For the CDR3, the DNA is TGCGCCAGCAGCACCCCCCGGGGGGGGCGGAGGGGCACCGGGGAGCTGTTTTTT.

The rearrangement joins TRBV27 to TRBJ1-2; weak D call: TRBD1 (5 bases). The length of the CDR3 is 13 residues. V lost 3 bases and J lost 2, with 7 bases in between. CDR1 MNHEY and CDR2 SMNVEV come from the germline V gene (reference sequence). The CDR3 loop is CASSLRDNYGYTF. The CDR3 DNA reads as TGTGCCAGCAGTTTGAGGGACAACTATGGCTACACCTTC.

J is TRBJ2-7 and V is TRBV28; D uncertain. The germline CDR1 and CDR2 sequences are MDHEN and SYDVKM. This CDR3 is 11 amino acids long. Deletions cut 2 bases from V and 2 bases from J, with 1 base between. In DNA form, the CDR3 reads TGTGCCAGCAGTTTAACCTACGAGCAGTACTTC. Translating gives CASSLTYEQYF.

CDR3 loop: CASSLGAGEYEQYF. CDR3 nucleotides: TGTGCCAGCAGCTTAGGGGCAGGGGAGTACGAGCAGTACTTC. V is TRBV7-8 and J is TRBJ2-7, with D possibly TRBD1 on 6 matching bases. V lost 1 base to trimming and J lost 4 bases, with 11 bases between them. Per the germline V gene, CDR1 is SGHVS and CDR2 is FQNEAQ. The CDR3 has 14 residues. The full variable domain, with the rest looked up from reference TRBV7-8 and TRBJ2-7, is GAGVSQSPRYKVAKRGQDVALRCDPISGHVSLFWYQQALGQGPEFLTYFQNEAQLDKSGLPSDRFFAERPEGSVSTLKIQRTQQEDSAVYLCASSLGAGEYEQYFGPGTRLTVT.

The rearrangement links TRBV11-3 to TRBJ2-1; tentatively, D is TRBD2 (5 bases). The CDR3 has 15 amino acids. Trimming removed 1 base at V and 7 bases at J, with 14 bases between. Germline V gene lookup returns CDR1 SGHNT and CDR2 YENEEA. The CDR3 here is CASSLGASSGNEQFF. CDR3 DNA sequence: TGTGCCAGCAGCTTAGGGGCTAGCTCGGGTAATGAGCAGTTCTTC. Variable domain in full (rest from reference TRBV11-3 and TRBJ2-1): EAGVVQSPRYKIIEKKQPVAFWCNPISGHNTLYWYLQNLGQGPELLIRYENEEAVDDSQLPKDRFSAERLKGVDSTLKIQPAELGDSAVYLCASSLGASSGNEQFFGPGTRLTVL.

This chain connects TRBV9 to TRBJ2-1, with D perhaps assigned TRBD1 or TRBD2 (5 bases each). Looked up from germline, CDR1 is SGDLS and CDR2 is YYNGEE. The CDR3 length is 13 residues. V was trimmed by 3 bases and J by 2 bases, leaving 6 bases between them. The CDR3 is CASSEGPYNEQFF. The CDR3 DNA reads TGTGCCAGCAGCGAGGGACCCTACAATGAGCAGTTCTTC.

CDR3 DNA: TGTGCCAGCAGTTACAGCGGGGGGCTCACCGGGGAGCTGTTTTTT. Residues: CASSYSGGLTGELFF. The V gene is TRBV6-5, the J gene TRBJ2-2; TRBD2 aligns across 9 bases. There are 15 residues in the CDR3. Germline CDR1 and CDR2: MNHEY and SVGAGI. V shed 2 bases and J 4 bases; nucleotides not matched to a gene: 2.

The table lists this clone with a few counts. J is TRBJ2-7 and V is TRBV5-1; 9 nucleotides align to TRBD2. The junction had 5 bases not matched to a gene; V was cut back by 0 bases and J by 4 bases. The CDR3 is 15 residues long. CDR1 and CDR2 from the germline V gene are SGHRS and YFSETQ. The CDR3 coding sequence is TGCGCCAGCAGCTTGGTCGCGGGGGGGCAGTACGAGCAGTACTTC. This encodes CASSLVAGGQYEQYF.

This sequence joins TRBV4-1 and TRBJ2-2, with D possibly being TRBD1 (6 bases). Trimming took 4 bases from V and 5 from J, leaving 11 bases between them. This CDR3 has 14 amino acids. Germline CDR1 MGHRA, CDR2 YSYEKL. CDR3: CASSLTTGTGELFF. The CDR3 DNA is TGCGCCAGCAGCCTGACCACAGGGACCGGGGAGCTGTTTTTT.

This clone was seen a few times. V is TRBV10-2 and J is TRBJ1-2; D possibly corresponds to TRBD1 (6 bases). This CDR3 is 14 amino acids long. Per the germline V gene, CDR1 is WSHSY and CDR2 is SAAADI. V was clipped by 4 bases and J by 4 bases, with 13 bases between them. DNA of the CDR3: TGCGCCAGCAGTGGAGGGGGGCCCGTCTATGGCTACACCTTC. Its translation is CASSGGGPVYGYTF.

The chain joins TRBV9 to TRBJ2-3; D tentatively fits TRBD1 or TRBD2 (6 bases each). CDR1 is SGDLS and CDR2 is YYNGEE in the germline V gene. The CDR3 has 14 residues. Trimming took off 4 bases at V and 4 bases at J, with 13 bases between the two ends. The DNA of the CDR3 is TGTGCCAGCAGCCCTACCGGGGGCCCAGATACGCAGTATTTT. Its translation is CASSPTGGPDTQYF.

This chain joins TRBV18 and TRBJ1-3, with TRBD1 identical over 9 bases. This CDR3 region has 17 residues. Germline V gene sequence: CDR1 KGHSH, CDR2 LQKENI. V lost 6 bases, J lost 3 bases, and 12 bases stayed unmatched. CDR3 amino acids: CASSPFRDRVRGNTIYF. The CDR3 nucleotides read TGTGCCAGCTCGCCCTTCCGGGACAGGGTCCGTGGAAACACCATATATTTT.

The V call is TRBV7-3, the J call TRBJ2-2, with 8 bases that match TRBD1. The CDR3 runs 15 residues. The V gene's germline CDR1 is SGHTA and CDR2 FQGTGA. With V trimmed by 5 bases and J by 0 bases, 2 bases remained unmatched. The CDR3 loop is CASSQGAANTGELFF. CDR3 DNA: TGTGCCAGCAGCCAGGGGGCCGCGAACACCGGGGAGCTGTTTTTT.

The chain links TRBV27 to TRBJ1-1; tentative D call: TRBD1 (5 bases). V was trimmed by 5 bases and J by 1 base, leaving 11 bases between them. The CDR3 extends over 14 amino acids. Germline assignment: CDR1 MNHEY and CDR2 SMNVEV (reference sequence). The DNA of the CDR3 is TGTGCCAGCAGTGGCTCAGGGTCGAACACTGAAGCTTTCTTT. The encoded protein is CASSGSGSNTEAFF.

The chain uses TRBV27 and TRBJ1-2; weak D call: TRBD1 (5 bases). The CDR3 has 13 residues. V dropped 10 bases and J dropped 1 base, with 13 bases sitting between them. Germline CDR1 MNHEY, CDR2 SMNVEV (reference sequence). CDR3 sequence (DNA): TGTGCCACCCTTGGGGGGGATAACTATGGCTACACCTTC. Translation: CATLGGDNYGYTF.

This chain joins TRBV5-1 and TRBJ2-1; D remains ambiguous. The CDR3 length is 16 residues. Trimming removed 0 bases at V and 6 bases at J, with 16 bases between. Germline V lookup: CDR1 SGHRS, CDR2 YFSETQ. This CDR3 is CASSLAVAGTRNEQFF. CDR3 DNA: TGCGCCAGCAGCTTGGCCGTCGCAGGAACGCGCAATGAGCAGTTCTTC.

This rearrangement joins TRBV5-4 to TRBJ1-5; D not resolved. This CDR3 is 12 amino acids long. V was pared by 3 bases and J by 5 bases, with 6 bases between. Germline V gene lookup returns CDR1 SGHNT and CDR2 YYREEE (reference sequence). CDR3 sequence: CASSWGDQPQHF. CDR3 nucleotides: TGTGCCAGCAGCTGGGGAGATCAGCCCCAGCATTTT.

This clone was detected once. The chain couples TRBV19 to TRBJ1-3; D call uncertain. Germline V gene sequence: CDR1 LNHDA, CDR2 SQIVND (reference sequence). The CDR3 runs 11 residues. V lost 9 bases and J lost 1, with 4 bases in between. DNA for the CDR3: TGTGCCAGCTTATCTGGAAACACCATATATTTT. Protein sequence: CASLSGNTIYF.

This chain joins TRBV7-9 and TRBJ2-1, with 10 positions matching TRBD2. Per the germline V gene, CDR1 is SEHNR and CDR2 is FQNEAQ (reference sequence). CDR3 size: 19 residues. The trim removed 6 bases at V and 6 bases at J, leaving 20 bases unmatched. The CDR3 here is CASSARTGTTSGTVNEQFF. The CDR3 region has the DNA TGTGCCAGCAGTGCGCGGACAGGGACAACTAGCGGGACGGTCAATGAGCAGTTCTTC.

The V call is TRBV6-5, the J call TRBJ1-5, with a weak D call TRBD1 (6 bases). The V end lost 2 bases, the J end lost 3 bases, and 11 bases lay between the germline ends. There are 15 residues in the CDR3. The germline V gene has CDR1 MNHEY and CDR2 SVGAGI. This CDR3 is CASSYGRQDNQPQHF. The CDR3 DNA is TGTGCCAGCAGTTACGGTCGACAGGACAATCAGCCCCAGCATTTT.

V usage is TRBV16 and J usage is TRBJ1-1; D unclear. The CDR3 runs 14 residues. Germline lookup yields CDR1 KGHSY and CDR2 FQNENV. Deletions cut 10 bases from V and 1 base from J, with 16 bases between. CDR3 in amino acids: CATTVGIGNTEAFF. CDR3 coding DNA: TGTGCCACCACGGTGGGCATCGGGAACACTGAAGCTTTCTTT.

J is TRBJ2-3 and V is TRBV29-1; 7 bases map to TRBD2. The CDR3 runs 16 residues. In germline, CDR1 is SQVTM, CDR2 ANQGSEA. Unmatched junction bases numbered 10, after V lost 4 bases and J lost 0 bases. CDR3 residues: CSVASGTFSSTDTQYF. CDR3 nucleotides: TGCAGCGTTGCCAGCGGGACCTTCTCTAGCACAGATACGCAGTATTTT.

The chain has TRBV7-6 and TRBJ2-1; the match to TRBD2 covers 8 bases. The CDR3 runs to 13 residues. Germline-derived CDR1 and CDR2 are SGHVS and FNYEAQ. J was trimmed by 9 bases and V by 5 bases; bases with no gene match: 6. The CDR3 loop is CASSGIGRAEQFF. DNA for the CDR3: TGTGCCAGCAGCGGCATCGGGAGGGCTGAGCAGTTCTTC. Full variable domain (outside the CDR3, taken from reference TRBV7-6 and TRBJ2-1): GAGVSQSPRYKVTKRGQDVALRCDPISGHVSLYWYRQALGQGPEFLTYFNYEAQQDKSGLPNDRFSAERPEGSISTLTIQRTEQRDSAMYRCASSGIGRAEQFFGPGTRLTVL.

V usage is TRBV5-4 and J usage is TRBJ2-7, with TRBD2 matching over 9 bases. The CDR3 has 15 amino acids. Trimming at V came to 3 bases and at J to 5 bases, leaving 9 bases not matched to a gene. Germline CDR1 and CDR2: SGHNT and YYREEE (reference sequence). The CDR3 spells CASSSLAGNYHEQYF. The DNA for the CDR3 is TGTGCCAGCAGCTCCCTAGCGGGAAATTACCACGAGCAGTACTTC. Combining the CDR3 with reference TRBV5-4 and TRBJ2-7 gives the whole variable domain ETGVTQSPTHLIKTRGQQVTLRCSSQSGHNTVSWYQQALGQGPQFIFQYYREEENGRGNFPPRFSGLQFPNYSSELNVNALELDDSALYLCASSSLAGNYHEQYFGPGTRLTVT.

This rearrangement joins TRBV6-6 to TRBJ2-7, with a weak D call TRBD2 (5 bases). Germline lookup yields CDR1 MNHNY and CDR2 SVGAGI (reference sequence). This CDR3 contains 16 residues. V shed 6 bases and J shed 3 bases, with 21 bases lying between them. CDR3 amino acids: CASRPGIQTKNYEQYF. CDR3 nucleotide sequence: TGTGCCAGCAGGCCGGGAATTCAGACTAAAAACTACGAGCAGTACTTC.

The V gene is TRBV18, the J gene TRBJ2-4; 11 bases agree with TRBD2. The CDR3 consists of 14 residues. Germline V gives CDR1 KGHSH, CDR2 LQKENI. V shed 6 bases, J shed 5 bases, and the junction held 3 bases outside the gene matches. CDR3 sequence reads: CASSSSGGQNIQYF. DNA for the CDR3: TGTGCCAGCTCTTCTAGCGGGGGGCAAAACATTCAGTACTTC.

In DNA form, the CDR3 reads TGTGCCAGCAGCCTCATGGCAACCAATCAGCCCCAGCATTTT. This encodes CASSLMATNQPQHF. The chain couples TRBV7-9 to TRBJ1-5; D is ambiguous. The CDR3 contains 14 residues. CDR1 is SEHNR and CDR2 is FQNEAQ in the germline V gene (reference sequence). The ends were cut back, 5 bases at V and 3 bases at J, with 11 bases in the middle.

This rearrangement joins TRBV6-6 to TRBJ2-7, with D tentatively TRBD2 (6 bases). The V end was cut by 6 bases, the J end by 3 bases, with 18 bases between. This CDR3 region has 15 residues. Germline CDR1 is MNHNY and CDR2 is SVGAGI (reference sequence). CDR3 DNA: TGTGCCAGCAGCCCGGGACTCCCACCACTCTACGAGCAGTACTTC. Encoded protein: CASSPGLPPLYEQYF.

This clone was seen a handful of times. The V call is TRBV6-1, the J call TRBJ1-1; no definite D call. V lost 0 bases, J lost 7 bases, and 9 bases lay in between. The CDR3 is 13 residues long. Germline CDR1 is MNHNS and CDR2 is SASEGT. CDR3 protein: CASSEALGVEAFF. CDR3 nucleotide sequence: TGTGCCAGCAGTGAAGCGCTCGGGGTTGAAGCTTTCTTT.